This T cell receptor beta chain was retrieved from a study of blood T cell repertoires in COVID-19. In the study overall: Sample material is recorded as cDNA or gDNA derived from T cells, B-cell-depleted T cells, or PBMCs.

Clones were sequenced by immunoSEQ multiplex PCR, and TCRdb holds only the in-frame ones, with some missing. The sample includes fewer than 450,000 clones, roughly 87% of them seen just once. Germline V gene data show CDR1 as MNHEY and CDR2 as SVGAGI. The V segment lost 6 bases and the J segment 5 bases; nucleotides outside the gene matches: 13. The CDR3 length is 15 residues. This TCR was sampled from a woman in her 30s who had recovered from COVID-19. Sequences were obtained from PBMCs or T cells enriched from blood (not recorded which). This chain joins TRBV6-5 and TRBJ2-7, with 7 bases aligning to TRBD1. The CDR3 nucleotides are TGTGCCAGCAGCAACACAGGGGACCCCTCGAACGAGCAGTACTTC. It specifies CASSNTGDPSNEQYF.